The entry that follows covers one TCR beta chain sequence. Its antigen is as yet unknown. From the RT-PCR reads, TCRdb called clonotypes with MiXCR, one entry per CDR3 protein. The sample lists 500,000 to 700,000 distinct CDR3 sequences; 20% to 25% were seen once. These data come from a study of response to subunit inactivated influenza vaccine. Notes on the study in general: With each seasonal influenza vaccination, the authors suggested, few new T cells are recruited.

There are 12 residues in the CDR3. V lost 0 bases and J lost 8, with 8 bases in between. These data were also filed under a second study, of T cells expressing NK-cell markers. From that paper: 5'RACE template switching with UMIs generated TCR beta cDNA. One observes that, in several donors, these clonotypes were also the leading ones within the CD3+CD56-NKG2C+ fraction.

The chain has TRBV12-3 or TRBV12-4 and TRBJ2-7; D remains ambiguous. The sequence was obtained from a man in his fifties who received an inactivated influenza vaccine. The sample here was CD4+ T cells sorted from PBMCs, taken 12 days after vaccination. CDR3 DNA: TGTGCCAGCAGTTTAGCAGGGTTTCAGCAGTACTTC. It encodes CASSLAGFQQYF.